This T cell receptor beta chain was obtained from a study of blood T cell repertoires in COVID-19. Study at large: Samples came from the United States, Italy and Spain, spanning acute and convalescent COVID-19. From T cells, B-cell-depleted T cells, or PBMCs came the material, which was cDNA or gDNA.

Seattle patient enrollment occurred during active infection, with longitudinal follow-up thereafter. The V end was cut by 3 bases, the J end by 5 bases, with 4 bases between. CDR1 is LGHDT, CDR2 YNNKEL, per germline (reference sequence). CDR3 length: 12 residues. In the study's own analysis: The assay estimated nucleated cells by amplifying reference gene primers. TCRdb keeps only in-frame clones here, not all; method: immunoSEQ multiplex PCR. V and J calls and clone size are given by that table; D and trimming were obtained from the DNA. The sample carries about 200,000 clones, about 81% recorded once.

Sequenced sample: peripheral blood. The genes are TRBV3-1 (or the pseudogene TRBV3-2) and TRBJ2-2; no firm D call. This TCR came from a woman in her 70s with COVID-19, enrolled during active disease. This chain's CDR3 is CASSHSTGELFF. The CDR3 coding sequence is TGTGCCAGCAGCCATTCGACCGGGGAGCTGTTTTTT.